This TCR beta chain was recorded in a study of human T cells and chemical hapten exposure. TCRdb re-called the RACE reads with MiXCR, one entry per CDR3 protein. The sample lists around 380,000 distinct CDR3 sequences; around 4.8% were seen once. In this sample, this clonotype turned up a few times. Time point meaning: patch test 1, 2 weeks after DPC sensitization. Treatment indicated: therapeutic diphenylcyclopropenone sensitization with weekly scalp DPC. Source: whole blood, taken in connection with sensitization to the hapten diphenylcyclopropenone (DPC). This receptor was taken from a woman aged 50 to 60 with alopecia areata. Some clones in this sample may be carry-over from other donors' samples.

CDR3 nucleotides: TGCGCCAGCAGTCAATCGCCAGTGATAGATACGCAGTATTTT. As protein: CASSQSPVIDTQYF. The J gene is TRBJ2-3, the V gene TRBV23-1, with D hard to call. TRBV23-1 is an ORF, with its function uncertain. Trimming took 0 bases from V and 5 from J, leaving 9 bases between them. The CDR3 consists of 14 residues.